This passage covers 30 T cell receptor beta chains from one sample sequenced in a study of cytomegalovirus exposure and HLA in healthy donors. The primer mix had 60 Vbeta and 13 Jbeta primers. Profiling relied on immunoSEQ multiplex PCR, and the TCRdb table lists in-frame clones only, not all of them. The sample yields under 150,000 clones, roughly four fifths seen once. Sequencing used PBMCs. The receptor source for this set is a man aged 35 to 55 in good health and CMV-seropositive.

The chain uses TRBV6-5 and TRBJ2-3; D unclear. CDR1 is MNHEY, CDR2 SVGAGI, per germline. CDR3 length: 14 residues. The V gene lost 0 bases and the J gene lost 4 bases, with 8 bases spanning the gap. The CDR3 DNA reads TGTGCCAGCAGTTACTCGGGCCCCCCAGATACGCAGTATTTT. Its protein product is CASSYSGPPDTQYF.

The chain is built from TRBV5-4 and TRBJ2-5; 10 bases agree with TRBD2. V shed 3 bases and J 4 bases; nucleotides not matched to a gene: 9. Germline lookup yields CDR1 SGHNT and CDR2 YYREEE (reference sequence). The CDR3 has 16 residues. This CDR3 reads CASSSASGSRGETQYF. The CDR3 DNA sequence: TGTGCCAGCAGCTCGGCTAGCGGGAGTCGGGGAGAGACCCAGTACTTC.

The chain combines TRBV7-9 with TRBJ1-6; possible D gene TRBD1, 6 bases. The CDR3 is made up of 16 amino acids. CDR1 is SEHNR and CDR2 is FQNEAQ in the germline V gene (reference sequence). Trimming removed 1 base from V and 9 bases from J, with 16 bases in between. In nucleotides, the CDR3 is TGTGCCAGCAGCTTAGTGGTTGGCAGGGGTCGTTCACCCCTCCACTTT. Residues: CASSLVVGRGRSPLHF.

The chain carries TRBV27 and TRBJ2-7; D is undetermined. Germline assignment: CDR1 MNHEY and CDR2 SMNVEV (reference sequence). V was trimmed by 4 bases and J by 2 bases, leaving 12 bases between them. The CDR3 is made up of 14 amino acids. CDR3 sequence: CASSSLSSPYEQYF. CDR3 DNA sequence: TGTGCCAGCAGTTCCCTGAGCTCACCCTACGAGCAGTACTTC.

The J gene is TRBJ1-2, the V gene TRBV9; the D is unclear. The CDR3 runs 13 residues. The germline V and J ends were trimmed by 3 bases and 8 bases, with 14 bases remaining between them. The germline V gene has CDR1 SGDLS and CDR2 YYNGEE. The CDR3: CASSASRVYGYTF. DNA of the CDR3: TGTGCCAGCAGCGCCTCCCGGGTGTACGGCTACACCTTC.

This clone was counted only a few times. V is TRBV27 and J is TRBJ1-6; 10 positions agree with TRBD1. This CDR3 comprises 16 residues. Germline lookup yields CDR1 MNHEY and CDR2 SMNVEV (reference sequence). With 5 bases clipped from V and 9 bases from J, the junction kept 10 bases outside the gene matches. Here the CDR3 DNA reads TGTGCCAGCAGTCTCACCGACAGGGGGCGCATTTCACCCCTCCACTTT. Translated, it gives CASSLTDRGRISPLHF.

This clone was seen once. The rearrangement links TRBV19 to TRBJ2-2; 12 bases map to TRBD1. The J segment lost 9 bases and the V segment lost 5 bases, leaving 4 bases of the junction unmatched. The CDR3 is 14 residues long. Germline CDR1 is LNHDA and CDR2 is SQIVND (reference sequence). The CDR3 loop reads CASSPGQGARELFF. The CDR3 DNA reads TGTGCCAGTAGTCCGGGACAGGGGGCGCGGGAGCTGTTTTTT.

This chain joins TRBV6-5 and TRBJ1-1; unclear D gene. With 0 bases removed from V and 3 bases from J, the gap between germline ends came to 8 bases. This CDR3 comprises 14 residues. The germline V gene has CDR1 MNHEY and CDR2 SVGAGI. This chain's CDR3 is CASSYSIAYTEAFF. CDR3 in DNA: TGTGCCAGCAGTTACTCGATAGCGTACACTGAAGCTTTCTTT.

The J gene is TRBJ2-7, the V gene TRBV9, with D maybe TRBD2 (6 bases). The CDR3 consists of 12 residues. V lost 4 bases to trimming and J lost 4 bases, with 9 bases between them. The germline V gene has CDR1 SGDLS and CDR2 YYNGEE. CDR3 loop: CASSPGGYEQYF. In DNA form, the CDR3 reads TGTGCCAGCAGCCCCGGGGGTTACGAGCAGTACTTC.

J is TRBJ2-1 and V is TRBV28; 10 bases agree with TRBD1. Germline V lookup: CDR1 MDHEN, CDR2 SYDVKM. V dropped 6 bases and J dropped 9; count of bases not matched to a gene: 11. This CDR3 contains 15 residues. CDR3 sequence: CASSPLDRGQGEQFF. DNA of the CDR3: TGTGCCAGCAGCCCCCTCGACAGGGGGCAGGGTGAGCAGTTCTTC.

V usage is TRBV6-5 and J usage is TRBJ2-7; 9 bases line up with TRBD1. The V gene's germline CDR1 is MNHEY and CDR2 SVGAGI. The CDR3 runs 14 residues. V lost 5 bases to trimming and J lost 2 bases; unmatched junction nucleotides: 4. The CDR3 is CASSNDRGAYEQYF. CDR3 coding DNA: TGTGCCAGCAGTAACGACAGGGGGGCCTACGAGCAGTACTTC.

V and J are TRBV5-4 and TRBJ2-7; 10 positions agree with TRBD2. The CDR3 runs to 11 residues. The V segment lost 7 bases and the J segment 9 bases; nucleotides outside the gene matches: 4. Looked up from germline, CDR1 is SGHNT and CDR2 is YYREEE (reference sequence). CDR3 coding DNA: TGTGCCAGCGAGCGGGAGGGTCGGCAGTACTTC. Its protein is CASEREGRQYF.

This chain joins TRBV27 and TRBJ2-4, with 9 bases matching TRBD1. Per the germline V gene, CDR1 is MNHEY and CDR2 is SMNVEV (reference sequence). This CDR3 has 12 residues. The V and J ends lost 7 bases and 10 bases, in that order; junction bases with no gene match: 5. In nucleotides, the CDR3 is TGTGCCAGCAAAGGGACAGGGCCAATTCAGTACTTC. Protein product: CASKGTGPIQYF.

The rearrangement uses TRBV11-2 and TRBJ1-1; 7 bases align to TRBD1. The CDR3 loop spans 16 amino acids. CDR1 and CDR2 (germline): SGHAT, FQNNGV. With 3 bases clipped from V and 2 bases from J, the junction kept 9 bases outside the gene matches. In DNA form, the CDR3 reads TGTGCCAGCAGCTTCCCCCCAGGGACAGAAAACACTGAAGCTTTCTTT. Translating it yields CASSFPPGTENTEAFF.

This clone was counted a few times. CDR3 sequence reads: CASSFQGTGANVLTF. CDR3 DNA: TGTGCCAGCAGCTTCCAGGGGACTGGGGCCAACGTCCTGACTTTC. The chain carries TRBV7-3 and TRBJ2-6; TRBD1 is a possible D gene (6 bases). V gave up 3 bases and J gave up 2 bases, with 8 bases separating them. The CDR3 loop spans 15 amino acids. From germline, CDR1 is SGHTA and CDR2 FQGTGA.

The J gene is TRBJ2-5, the V gene TRBV29-1, with 10 nucleotides matching TRBD1. V gave up 8 bases and J gave up 9 bases; unmatched junction bases: 15. This CDR3 has 14 residues. Germline CDR1 and CDR2: SQVTM and ANQGSEA. The CDR3 DNA reads as TGCAGCATACGGGGGGACAGGGGTAATAAGGCCCAGTACTTC. Encoded protein: CSIRGDRGNKAQYF. Full variable domain (outside the CDR3, taken from reference TRBV29-1 and TRBJ2-5): SAVISQKPSRDICQRGTSLTIQCQVDSQVTMMFWYRQQPGQSLTLIATANQGSEATYESGFVIDKFPISRPNLTFSTLTVSNMSPEDSSIYLCSIRGDRGNKAQYFGPGTRLLVL.

To note about this clone: Other DNA sequences in this sample translate to the same CDR3. This sequence joins TRBV7-6 and TRBJ1-4; no clear D. Germline V gene data show CDR1 as SGHVS and CDR2 as FNYEAQ. V shed 7 bases and J shed 3 bases, with 15 bases lying between them. The CDR3 covers 15 residues. The chain's CDR3 is CASTDAIVPNEKLFF. Written as DNA, the CDR3 is TGTGCCAGCACCGATGCTATTGTCCCTAATGAAAAACTGTTTTTT.

This clone was detected only once. V is TRBV5-1 and J is TRBJ2-5; 11 bases line up with TRBD2. The ends lost 2 bases at V and 2 bases at J; junction bases unmatched: 5. The V gene's germline CDR1 is SGHRS and CDR2 YFSETQ. CDR3 length: 16 amino acids. In nucleotides, the CDR3 is TGCGCCAGCAGCTTTTCTATAGCGGGGGGGCAAGAGACCCAGTACTTC. Translating gives CASSFSIAGGQETQYF.

This chain links TRBV5-6 with TRBJ2-2; no clear D gene. The CDR3 runs to 14 residues. CDR1 and CDR2 from the germline V gene are SGHDT and YYEEEE. V was clipped by 1 base and J by 4 bases, with 8 bases between them. The DNA for the CDR3 is TGTGCCAGCAGCTTGCGAGGCAGCACCGGGGAGCTGTTTTTT. Translation gives CASSLRGSTGELFF. The whole variable domain, remainder taken from reference TRBV5-6 and TRBJ2-2, is DAGVTQSPTHLIKTRGQQVTLRCSPKSGHDTVSWYQQALGQGPQFIFQYYEEEERQRGNFPDRFSGHQFPNYSSELNVNALLLGDSALYLCASSLRGSTGELFFGEGSRLTVL.

The chain is built from TRBV7-2 and TRBJ2-3; the D gene is possibly TRBD2 (5 bases). Trimming left V 1 base short and J 10 bases short, with 12 bases between. The CDR3 loop spans 13 amino acids. From germline, CDR1 is SGHTA and CDR2 FQGNSA. Here the CDR3 DNA reads TGTGCCAGCAGCTTAGTCCACTCCGGGGCGCAGTATTTT. Its translation: CASSLVHSGAQYF.

Comment on this clone: The same CDR3 can be traced to other DNA sequences in this sample. The chain is built from TRBV19 and TRBJ1-2; no clear D. The germline V gene encodes CDR1 LNHDA and CDR2 SQIVND (reference sequence). The CDR3 sequence is 12 residues long. V was pared by 3 bases and J by 8 bases, with 10 bases between. CDR3 nucleotides: TGTGCCAGTAGTATTAACAGCTACGGCTACACCTTC. This gives the protein CASSINSYGYTF.

V gene TRBV6-5 combines with J gene TRBJ1-3; D gene ambiguous. Germline lookup yields CDR1 MNHEY and CDR2 SVGAGI. The CDR3 totals 14 residues. With 2 bases removed from V and 0 bases from J, the gap between germline ends came to 5 bases. The CDR3 nucleotides read TGTGCCAGCAGTTACACCTACTCTGGAAACACCATATATTTT. Translating it yields CASSYTYSGNTIYF.

This clone turned up a few times. The J gene is TRBJ2-1, the V gene TRBV2; no definite D call. Germline loops: CDR1 SNHLY, CDR2 FYNNEI. Trimming cost V 7 bases and J 12 bases, with 19 bases left between them. The CDR3 length is 13 residues. DNA for the CDR3: TGTGCCAGCAACACACACCCTAGTACCGGGCAGTTCTTC. Encoded protein: CASNTHPSTGQFF.

The chain is built from TRBV4-1 and TRBJ2-7; 8 nucleotides agree with TRBD2. V lost 4 bases, J lost 5 bases, and 7 bases stayed unmatched. CDR3 size: 14 residues. Germline lookup yields CDR1 MGHRA and CDR2 YSYEKL. The CDR3, as DNA: TGCGCCAGCAGCCGTCAGCGGGAGTATGACGAGCAGTACTTC. The encoded protein is CASSRQREYDEQYF.

This sequence joins TRBV6-1 and TRBJ1-1; 8 nucleotides match TRBD1. Trimming removed 2 bases from V and 6 bases from J; junction bases left unmatched: 8. Germline CDR1 and CDR2: MNHNS and SASEGT. The CDR3 totals 15 residues. The chain's CDR3 is CASSERWTGTAEAFF. The CDR3 DNA reads TGTGCCAGCAGTGAAAGATGGACAGGGACAGCTGAAGCTTTCTTT.

The chain recombines TRBV5-1 with TRBJ1-1; TRBD1 is a possible D gene (5 bases). The V and J ends lost 0 bases and 5 bases respectively, with 11 bases between them. Germline V gene data show CDR1 as SGHRS and CDR2 as YFSETQ. This CDR3 is 14 amino acids long. CDR3 residues: CASSLEAGSTEAFF. The DNA for the CDR3 is TGCGCCAGCAGCTTGGAGGCAGGGTCGACTGAAGCTTTCTTT. The complete variable domain, with remaining parts taken from reference TRBV5-1 and TRBJ1-1, reads KAGVTQTPRYLIKTRGQQVTLSCSPISGHRSVSWYQQTPGQGLQFLFEYFSETQRNKGNFPGRFSGRQFSNSRSEMNVSTLELGDSALYLCASSLEAGSTEAFFGQGTRLTVV.

This chain uses TRBV28 with TRBJ2-7, with 10 positions matching TRBD1. The CDR3 contains 14 residues. V gave up 6 bases and J gave up 5 bases; unmatched junction bases: 7. Looked up from germline, CDR1 is MDHEN and CDR2 is SYDVKM. The CDR3 sequence: CASRIGTGANEQYF. The CDR3 DNA is TGTGCCAGCAGAATCGGGACAGGGGCCAACGAGCAGTACTTC.

V is TRBV6-1 and J is TRBJ1-5; 12 bases line up with TRBD1. Germline CDR1 MNHNS, CDR2 SASEGT. V was clipped by 7 bases and J by 10 bases; unmatched bases: 11. The CDR3 covers 15 residues. The CDR3 nucleotides are TGTGCCAGCACCCCAGCGGGACAGGGGGCCCTCCCCCAGCATTTT. Translating gives CASTPAGQGALPQHF.

The chain joins TRBV7-2 to TRBJ2-7; D is perhaps TRBD2 (7 bases). This CDR3 has 15 amino acids. Trimming cost V 6 bases and J 3 bases, with 18 bases left between them. The germline V gene encodes CDR1 SGHTA and CDR2 FQGNSA. The CDR3 reads CASSKLGGGLYEQYF. The CDR3 bases are TGTGCCAGCAGTAAGTTAGGGGGGGGCCTCTACGAGCAGTACTTC.

The table lists this clone with a count of one. The rearrangement joins TRBV30 to TRBJ1-5; no firm D call. Germline CDR1 reads GTSNPN; CDR2 reads SVGIG (reference sequence). V lost 7 bases, J lost 3 bases, and 13 bases lay in between. This CDR3 spans 13 amino acids. DNA of the CDR3: TGTGCCTACCGAAGAGACTCCAATCAGCCCCAGCATTTT. This encodes CAYRRDSNQPQHF.